This T cell receptor beta chain is drawn from a study of T cell repertoires in cytomegalovirus infection. Study-level background: Researchers turned to recently identified HLA-C-restricted CMV epitopes as well as well-studied HLA-B-restricted ones. A matching HLA type, together with CMV infection, was signaled by public TCR beta signatures.

TCRdb reprocessed the reads via MiXCR and lists one record per CDR3 protein. The table has approximately 990,000 distinct CDR3 sequences, less than 40% seen once; the top ten hold roughly an eighth. This CDR3 is 13 amino acids long. The V gene lost 2 bases and the J gene lost 5 bases, with 7 bases spanning the gap. Germline CDR1 reads MNHEY; CDR2 reads SVGEGT. This clonotype was counted a few times. Its matching antigen is unknown. General study points: Of the TCR beta families, the public ones yielded a cumulative frequency that identified carriers of CMV plus the relevant HLA. The response measured ex vivo was dominated by TCR beta clonotypes (HLA-C-restricted and CMV-specific).

The chain has TRBV6-2 or TRBV6-3 and TRBJ1-5; D is undetermined. Material: cultured CD8+ T cells from PBMCs, obtained from culture after CMV antigen stimulation. The sequence came from a human donor in good health (CMV status not recorded). Some clones in this sample may be carry-over from other donors' samples. Here the CDR3 reads CASSYPEYQPQHF. DNA of the CDR3: TGTGCCAGCAGTTACCCAGAATATCAGCCCCAGCATTTT.